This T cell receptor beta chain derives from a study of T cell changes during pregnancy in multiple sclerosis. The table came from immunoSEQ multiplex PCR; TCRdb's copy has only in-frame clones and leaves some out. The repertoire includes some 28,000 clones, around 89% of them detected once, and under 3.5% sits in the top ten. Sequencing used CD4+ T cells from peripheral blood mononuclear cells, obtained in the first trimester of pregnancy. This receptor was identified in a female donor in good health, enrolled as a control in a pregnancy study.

CDR3 protein: CASSESGTDTQYF. The CDR3 DNA is TGTGCCAGCAGTGAGTCGGGGACAGATACGCAGTATTTT. V gene TRBV6-1 combines with J gene TRBJ2-3, with D perhaps TRBD2 (5 bases). CDR3 length: 13 amino acids. V lost 3 bases, J lost 3 bases, and 7 bases lay in between. CDR1 MNHNS and CDR2 SASEGT come from the germline V gene.